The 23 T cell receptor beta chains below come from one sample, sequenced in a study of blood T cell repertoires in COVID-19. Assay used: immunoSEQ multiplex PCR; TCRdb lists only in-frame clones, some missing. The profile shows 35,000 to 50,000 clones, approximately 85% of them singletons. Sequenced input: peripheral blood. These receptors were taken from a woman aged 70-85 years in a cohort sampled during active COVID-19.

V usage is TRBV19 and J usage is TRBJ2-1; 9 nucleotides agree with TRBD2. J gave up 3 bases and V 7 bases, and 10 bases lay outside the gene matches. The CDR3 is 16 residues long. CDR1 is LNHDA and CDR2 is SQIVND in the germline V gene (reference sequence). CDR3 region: CASKGVAGAGYNEQFF. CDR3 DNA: TGTGCCAGTAAGGGGGTAGCGGGAGCTGGCTACAATGAGCAGTTCTTC.

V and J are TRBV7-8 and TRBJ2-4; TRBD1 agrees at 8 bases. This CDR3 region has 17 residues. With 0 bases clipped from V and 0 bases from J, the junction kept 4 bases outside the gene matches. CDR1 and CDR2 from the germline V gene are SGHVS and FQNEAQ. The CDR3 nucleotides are TGTGCCAGCAGCTTAGCTGGGACAGGCCTAGCCAAAAACATTCAGTACTTC. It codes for CASSLAGTGLAKNIQYF.

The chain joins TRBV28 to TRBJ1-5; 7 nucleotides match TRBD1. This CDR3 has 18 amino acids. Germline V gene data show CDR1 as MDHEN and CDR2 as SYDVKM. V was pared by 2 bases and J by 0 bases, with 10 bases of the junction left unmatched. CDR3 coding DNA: TGTGCCAGCAGTTTACCGGGACAGACAACCTATAGCAATCAGCCCCAGCATTTT. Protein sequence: CASSLPGQTTYSNQPQHF.

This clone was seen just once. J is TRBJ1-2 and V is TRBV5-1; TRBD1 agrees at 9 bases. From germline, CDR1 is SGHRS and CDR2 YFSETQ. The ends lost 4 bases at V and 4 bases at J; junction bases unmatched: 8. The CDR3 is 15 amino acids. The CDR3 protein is CASSGTGGSSYGYTF. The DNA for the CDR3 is TGCGCCAGCAGCGGAACAGGGGGCTCCAGCTATGGCTACACCTTC.

This chain's CDR3 is CASSQRPGGEQYF. In nucleotides, the CDR3 is TGTGCCAGCAGCCAACGCCCGGGTGGGGAGCAGTACTTC. The chain joins TRBV3-1 (or the pseudogene TRBV3-2) to TRBJ2-7; no reliable D call. Germline V lookup: CDR1 LGHDT, CDR2 YNNKEL (reference sequence). V shed 2 bases and J shed 7 bases, with 12 bases lying between them. CDR3 size: 13 residues.

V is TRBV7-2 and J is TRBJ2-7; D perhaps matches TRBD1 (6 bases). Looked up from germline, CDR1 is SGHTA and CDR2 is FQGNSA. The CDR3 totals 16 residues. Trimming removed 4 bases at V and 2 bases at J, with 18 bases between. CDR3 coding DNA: TGTGCCAGCAGCTCTCGAGGGGGTAGGGTACCCTACGAGCAGTACTTC. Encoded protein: CASSSRGGRVPYEQYF.

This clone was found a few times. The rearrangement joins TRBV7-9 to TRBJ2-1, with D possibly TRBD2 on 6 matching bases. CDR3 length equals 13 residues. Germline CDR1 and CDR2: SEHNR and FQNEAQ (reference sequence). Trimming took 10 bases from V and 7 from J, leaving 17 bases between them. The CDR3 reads CAMSRESLNEQFF. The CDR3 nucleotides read TGTGCCATGTCACGGGAGTCTTTAAATGAGCAGTTCTTC.

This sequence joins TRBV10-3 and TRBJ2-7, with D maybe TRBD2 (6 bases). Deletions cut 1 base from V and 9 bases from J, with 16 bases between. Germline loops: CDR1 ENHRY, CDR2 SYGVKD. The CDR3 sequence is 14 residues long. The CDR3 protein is CAISEFRHPEGQYF. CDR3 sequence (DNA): TGTGCCATCAGTGAGTTCCGGCACCCGGAGGGGCAGTACTTC.

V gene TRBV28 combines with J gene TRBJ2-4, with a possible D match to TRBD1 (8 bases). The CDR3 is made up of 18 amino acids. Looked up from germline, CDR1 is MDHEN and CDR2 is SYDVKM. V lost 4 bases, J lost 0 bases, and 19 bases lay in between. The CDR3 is CASSSYRGRGLAKNIQYF. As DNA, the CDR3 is TGTGCCAGCAGTTCATACAGGGGGAGGGGGCTAGCCAAAAACATTCAGTACTTC.

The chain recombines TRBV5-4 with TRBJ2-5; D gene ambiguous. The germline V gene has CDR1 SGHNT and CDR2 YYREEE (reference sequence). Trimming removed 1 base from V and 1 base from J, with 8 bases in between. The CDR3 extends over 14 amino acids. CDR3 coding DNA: TGTGCCAGCAGCTTGTCTACTCGCCAAGAGACCCAGTACTTC. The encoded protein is CASSLSTRQETQYF.

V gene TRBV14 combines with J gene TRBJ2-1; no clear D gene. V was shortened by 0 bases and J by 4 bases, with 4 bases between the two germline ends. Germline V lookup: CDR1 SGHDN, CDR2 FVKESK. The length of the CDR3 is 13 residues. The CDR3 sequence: CASSQERYNEQFF. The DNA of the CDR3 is TGTGCCAGCAGCCAAGAGAGGTACAATGAGCAGTTCTTC.

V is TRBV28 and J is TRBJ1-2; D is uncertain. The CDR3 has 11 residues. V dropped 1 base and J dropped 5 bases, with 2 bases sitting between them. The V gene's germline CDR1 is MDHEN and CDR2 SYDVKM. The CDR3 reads CASSLSYGYTF. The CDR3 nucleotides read TGTGCCAGCAGTTTATCATATGGCTACACCTTC.

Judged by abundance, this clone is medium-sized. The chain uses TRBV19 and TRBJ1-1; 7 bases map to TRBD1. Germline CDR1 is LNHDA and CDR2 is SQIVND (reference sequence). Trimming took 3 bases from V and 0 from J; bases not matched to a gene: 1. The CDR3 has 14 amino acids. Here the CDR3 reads CASSMTGMNTEAFF. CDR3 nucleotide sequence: TGTGCCAGTAGTATGACAGGGATGAACACTGAAGCTTTCTTT.

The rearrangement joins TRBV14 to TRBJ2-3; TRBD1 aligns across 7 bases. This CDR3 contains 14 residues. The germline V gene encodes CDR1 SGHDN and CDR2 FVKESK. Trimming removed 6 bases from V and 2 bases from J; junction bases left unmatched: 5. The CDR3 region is CASRGRGSTDTQYF. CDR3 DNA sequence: TGTGCCAGCAGGGGCAGGGGGTCCACAGATACGCAGTATTTT.

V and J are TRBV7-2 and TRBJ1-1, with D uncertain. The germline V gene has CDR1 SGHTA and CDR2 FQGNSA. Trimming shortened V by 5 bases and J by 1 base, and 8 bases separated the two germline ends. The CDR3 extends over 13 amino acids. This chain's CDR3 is CASSPSQNTEAFF. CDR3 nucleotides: TGTGCCAGCAGCCCCAGTCAGAACACTGAAGCTTTCTTT.

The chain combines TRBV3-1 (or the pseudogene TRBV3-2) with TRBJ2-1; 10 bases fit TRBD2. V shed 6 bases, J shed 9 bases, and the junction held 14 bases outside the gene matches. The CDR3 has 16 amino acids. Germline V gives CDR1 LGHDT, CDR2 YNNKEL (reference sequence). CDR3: CASSIISGRAGGEQFF. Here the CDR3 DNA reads TGTGCCAGCAGTATCATCAGCGGGAGGGCCGGGGGTGAGCAGTTCTTC.

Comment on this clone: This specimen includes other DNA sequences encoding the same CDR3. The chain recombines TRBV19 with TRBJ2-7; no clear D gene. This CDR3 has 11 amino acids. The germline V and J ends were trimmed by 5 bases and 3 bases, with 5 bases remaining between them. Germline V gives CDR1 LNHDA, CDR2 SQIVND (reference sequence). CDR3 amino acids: CASSSSYEQYF. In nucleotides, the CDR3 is TGTGCCAGTAGTTCCAGCTACGAGCAGTACTTC.

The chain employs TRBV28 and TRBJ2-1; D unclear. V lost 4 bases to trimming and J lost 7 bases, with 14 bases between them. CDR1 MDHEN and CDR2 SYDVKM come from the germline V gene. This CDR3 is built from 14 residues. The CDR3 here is CASSSSLKSNEQFF. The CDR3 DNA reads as TGTGCCAGCAGTTCAAGCCTAAAATCGAATGAGCAGTTCTTC.

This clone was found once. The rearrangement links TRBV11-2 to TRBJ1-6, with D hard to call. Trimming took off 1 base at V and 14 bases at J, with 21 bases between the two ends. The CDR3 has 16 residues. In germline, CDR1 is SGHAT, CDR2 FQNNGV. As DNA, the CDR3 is TGTGCCAGCAGCTTAGCGGACTCCAAGGGCCGTTCGGCCCTCCACTTT. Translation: CASSLADSKGRSALHF.

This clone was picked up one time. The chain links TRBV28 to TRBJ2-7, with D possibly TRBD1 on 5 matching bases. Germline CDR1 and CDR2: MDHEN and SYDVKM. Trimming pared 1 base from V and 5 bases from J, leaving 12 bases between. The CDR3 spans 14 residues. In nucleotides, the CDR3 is TGTGCCAGCAGTTTATCGCAGGGATCAGACGAGCAGTACTTC. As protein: CASSLSQGSDEQYF.

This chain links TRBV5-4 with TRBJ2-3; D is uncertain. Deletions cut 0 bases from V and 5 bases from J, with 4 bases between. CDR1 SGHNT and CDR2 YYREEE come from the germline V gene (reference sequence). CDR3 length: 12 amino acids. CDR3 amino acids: CASSLAQDTQYF. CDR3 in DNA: TGTGCCAGCAGCTTGGCCCAAGATACGCAGTATTTT.

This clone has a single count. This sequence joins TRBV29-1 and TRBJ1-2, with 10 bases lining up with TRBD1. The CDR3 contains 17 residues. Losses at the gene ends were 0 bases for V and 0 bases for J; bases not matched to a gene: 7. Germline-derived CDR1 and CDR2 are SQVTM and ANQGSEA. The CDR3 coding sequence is TGCAGCGTTGAAGATCGGGGGACAGGGGAAGCTAACTATGGCTACACCTTC. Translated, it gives CSVEDRGTGEANYGYTF.

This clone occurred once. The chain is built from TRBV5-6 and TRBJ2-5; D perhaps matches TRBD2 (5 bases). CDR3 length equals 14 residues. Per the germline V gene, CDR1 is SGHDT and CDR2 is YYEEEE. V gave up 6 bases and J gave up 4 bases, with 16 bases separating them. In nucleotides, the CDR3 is TGTGCCAGCACCCGGCTCGAGGGTCGAGAGACCCAGTACTTC. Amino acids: CASTRLEGRETQYF.